Below are 9 T cell receptor beta chains sequenced from a single sample in a study of T-cell reconstitution after alpha-beta-depleted transplantation in children (dated by TCRdb to about 2016). The treatment or condition label here, explained by the study, means: allogeneic hematopoietic cell transplantation with graft depleted of TCRalphabeta T cells and CD19 B cells. The method behind the library was PCR. Sequencing used an Illumina HiSeq 2500. Molecular barcoding was employed in the preparation of TCR libraries, with unique molecular identifiers being used to normalize TCRbeta repertoire quantification. TCRdb reworked the public reads: Q25 trimming with fastp, MiXCR clone assembly, productive beta chains retained. Each entry is one CDR3 protein sequence, shown with its most common DNA and genes. The sample yields about 600,000 distinct CDR3 sequences; around 23% were counted once. Approximately 14% of the sample rests with the top ten.

Specimen: PBMCs, mostly from graft donor cells, collected 360 days after TCRalphabeta/CD19-depleted stem cell transplant. The receptors come from a boy in the first two years of life who had a stem cell transplant for acute myeloid leukemia, so the T cells may come from the graft donor.

This clonotype was seen ten or more times. V gene TRBV2 combines with J gene TRBJ2-6, with D unresolved. The CDR3 sequence is 13 residues long. CDR1 and CDR2 from the germline V gene are SNHLY and FYNNEI. Trimming stripped 4 bases from V and 4 bases from J, with 5 bases between. The DNA for the CDR3 is TGTGCCAGCAGTGCAGTGGGGGCCAACGTCCTGACTTTC. Its translation: CASSAVGANVLTF.

This clonotype occurred a few times. CDR3 region: CASSQVTSGFSSYNEQFF. The DNA of the CDR3 is TGCGCCAGCAGCCAAGTTACTAGCGGTTTTAGCTCCTACAATGAGCAGTTCTTC. The chain is built from TRBV4-3 and TRBJ2-1; the match to TRBD2 covers 8 bases. The germline V gene encodes CDR1 LGHNA and CDR2 YSLEER. The CDR3 length is 18 residues. V trimming: 1 base; J trimming: 0 bases; junction bases outside the gene matches: 8.

This clonotype was observed a handful of times. The CDR3 DNA follows: TGCGCCAGCAGACGACTAGCGGGGACCTCCTACGAGCAGTACTTC. Translation: CASRRLAGTSYEQYF. V gene TRBV5-1 combines with J gene TRBJ2-7; 11 bases are a match to TRBD2. Germline V gene lookup returns CDR1 SGHRS and CDR2 YFSETQ. The CDR3 contains 15 residues. With 5 bases clipped from V and 0 bases from J, the junction kept 4 bases outside the gene matches.

This clonotype was seen only a few times. The CDR3 coding sequence is TGTGCCAGCAGCGGGACATCGGCCTACGAGCAGTACGTC. It specifies CASSGTSAYEQYV. V gene TRBV7-9 combines with J gene TRBJ2-7; D is possibly TRBD1 (6 bases). CDR1 SEHNR and CDR2 FQNEAQ come from the germline V gene (reference sequence). V was pared by 5 bases and J by 2 bases, with 10 bases between. The length of the CDR3 is 13 residues.

This clonotype was counted at least ten times. V gene TRBV4-1 combines with J gene TRBJ2-1, with 10 bases identical to TRBD1. Per germline, CDR1 MGHRA and CDR2 YSYEKL. The CDR3 length is 16 residues. Germline trimming cut 4 bases from V and 7 bases from J; bases unmatched to any gene: 10. CDR3 protein: CASSPEAGQGSNEQFF. DNA of the CDR3: TGCGCCAGCAGCCCCGAAGCGGGACAGGGGAGTAATGAGCAGTTCTTC.

This clonotype was seen a handful of times. The chain has TRBV30 and TRBJ2-3; 8 nucleotides agree with TRBD2. From germline, CDR1 is GTSNPN and CDR2 SVGIG (reference sequence). This CDR3 spans 13 amino acids. V gave up 3 bases and J gave up 4 bases; unmatched junction bases: 3. CDR3 region: CAWRGGGPDTQYF. Here the CDR3 DNA reads TGTGCCTGGAGGGGCGGGGGGCCAGATACGCAGTATTTT.

The chain is built from TRBV7-9 and TRBJ2-1; the match to TRBD2 covers 7 bases. The J segment lost 8 bases and the V segment lost 4 bases, leaving 2 bases of the junction unmatched. This CDR3 region has 12 residues. Germline lookup yields CDR1 SEHNR and CDR2 FQNEAQ (reference sequence). The CDR3, as DNA: TGTGCCAGCAGCTCCCGGGAGGATGAGCAGTTCTTC. It is translated as CASSSREDEQFF.

The rearrangement uses TRBV7-6 and TRBJ2-1, with 7 bases identical to TRBD2. V shed 5 bases and J 7 bases; nucleotides not matched to a gene: 8. Germline V gene lookup returns CDR1 SGHVS and CDR2 FNYEAQ. This CDR3 has 14 amino acids. CDR3 sequence: CASSQGGVGNEQFF. CDR3 nucleotides: TGTGCCAGCAGCCAGGGAGGGGTCGGAAATGAGCAGTTCTTC.

V is TRBV6-5 and J is TRBJ2-5; no clear D. V gave up 0 bases and J gave up 5 bases, with 10 bases separating them. The germline V gene has CDR1 MNHEY and CDR2 SVGAGI. This CDR3 has 14 amino acids. The CDR3, as DNA: TGTGCCAGCAGTTACTCGGGAAACCGGGAGACCCAGTACTTC. Translation: CASSYSGNRETQYF.